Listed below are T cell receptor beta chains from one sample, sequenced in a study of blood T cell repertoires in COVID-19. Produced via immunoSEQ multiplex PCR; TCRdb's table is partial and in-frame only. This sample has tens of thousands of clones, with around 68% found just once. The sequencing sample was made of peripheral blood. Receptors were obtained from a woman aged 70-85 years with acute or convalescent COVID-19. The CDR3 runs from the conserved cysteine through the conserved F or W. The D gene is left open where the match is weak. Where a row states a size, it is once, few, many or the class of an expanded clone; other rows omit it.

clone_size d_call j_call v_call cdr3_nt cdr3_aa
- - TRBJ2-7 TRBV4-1 TGCGCCAGCAGCCAAGAGGCTAGCGCTCTGCTCGAGCAGTACTTC CASSQEASALLEQYF
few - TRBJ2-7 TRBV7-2 TGTGCCAGCAGCTTAGGGACAGCATACGAGCAGTACTTC CASSLGTAYEQYF
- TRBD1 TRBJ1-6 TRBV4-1 TGCGCCAGCAGCCTACCCGGGCTCAGGGGGAATAATTCACCCCTCCACTTT CASSLPGLRGNNSPLHF
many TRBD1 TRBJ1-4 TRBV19 TGTGCCAGTAGTCTGGGACAGGAACATGAAAAACTGTTTTTT CASSLGQEHEKLFF
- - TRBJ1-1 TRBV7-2 TGTGCCAGCAGCCAATGGGGGGACACTGAAGCTTTCTTT CASSQWGDTEAFF
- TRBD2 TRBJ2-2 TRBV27 TGTGCCAGCAGTTTTAGGGCGGGAGGGCCGATGAGGAACACCGGGGAGCTGTTTTTT CASSFRAGGPMRNTGELFF
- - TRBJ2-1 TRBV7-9 TGTGCCAGCAGCTCGGAGTCCTACAATGAGCAGTTCTTC CASSSESYNEQFF
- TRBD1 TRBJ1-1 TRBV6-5 TGTGCCAGCAGCGCCACCCGGACAGGCACTGAAGCTTTCTTT CASSATRTGTEAFF
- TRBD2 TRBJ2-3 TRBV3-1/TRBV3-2 TGTGCCAGCAGCCAAGTCCCCACTAGCGGGGGGGCTACAGATACGCAGTATTTT CASSQVPTSGGATDTQYF
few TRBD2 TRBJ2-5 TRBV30 TGTGCCTCCCCTTGGGGACTAGCGGGGGGGCCGTACCAGTACTTC CASPWGLAGGPYQYF
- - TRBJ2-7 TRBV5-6 TGTGCCAGCAGCTTGGTTGCACAGGCCTACGAGCAGTACTTC CASSLVAQAYEQYF
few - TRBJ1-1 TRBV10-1 TGCGCCAGCACCCCGGACATCAGGAACACTGAAGCTTTCTTT CASTPDIRNTEAFF
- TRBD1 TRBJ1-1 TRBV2 TGTGCCAGCAACCGGGGACAGGGGGCTGAAGCTTTCTTT CASNRGQGAEAFF
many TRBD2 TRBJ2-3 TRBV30 TGTGCCTGGAGTGTAGCGGGAGGCACAGATACGCAGTATTTT CAWSVAGGTDTQYF
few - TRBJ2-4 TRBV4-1 TGCGCCAGCAGCCAAATGGTTGGCCCGCCGCTAAACATTCAGTACTTC CASSQMVGPPLNIQYF
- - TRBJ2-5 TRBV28 TGTGCCAGCAGTTTAGATTTCGCGCAAGAGACCCAGTACTTC CASSLDFAQETQYF
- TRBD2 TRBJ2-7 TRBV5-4 TGTGCCAGCAGCTTGGGGCTAGCGGGAGCCTACGAGCAGTACTTC CASSLGLAGAYEQYF
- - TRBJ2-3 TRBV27 TGTGCCAGCAGCTCCAAAGGGGGAACGCAGTATTTT CASSSKGGTQYF
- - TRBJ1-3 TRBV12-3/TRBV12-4 TGTGCCAGCAGTTTGGGCAGGAGTACGAGCGGGTATTTT CASSLGRSTSGYF
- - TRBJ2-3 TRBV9 TGTGCCAGCAGCGTAGCCCGGTCTAGCACAGATACGCAGTATTTT CASSVARSSTDTQYF
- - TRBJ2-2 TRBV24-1 TGTGCCACCAGCCGGCTCGAGGGGAACACCGGGGAGCTGTTTTTT CATSRLEGNTGELFF
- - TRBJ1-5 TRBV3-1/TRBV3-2 TGTGCCAGCAGACCCTTTACAGAGCCTCGGGGTCAGCCCCAGCATTTT CASRPFTEPRGQPQHF
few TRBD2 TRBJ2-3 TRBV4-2 TGTGCCAGCAGCCAGGAACTAGCGGGGGGGGCAGATACGCAGTATTTT CASSQELAGGADTQYF
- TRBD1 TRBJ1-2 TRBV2 TGTGCCAGCAGTGGCCGGGACAGAAAAAATGACTATGGCTACACCTTC CASSGRDRKNDYGYTF
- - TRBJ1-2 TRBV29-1 TGCAGCGTTGAAGCGCAGATGACCGGGTGGACCTTC CSVEAQMTGWTF
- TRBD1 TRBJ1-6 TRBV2 TGTGCCAGGACCGGGACAGGGACTTCACCCCTCCACTTT CARTGTGTSPLHF
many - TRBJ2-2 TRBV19 TGTGCCAGTAGCAGGGCGTCGGGGGCCGGGGAGCTGTTTTTT CASSRASGAGELFF
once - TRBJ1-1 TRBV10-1 TGCGCCAGCAGTGAGTCGGAGGGGTACACTGAAGCTTTCTTT CASSESEGYTEAFF
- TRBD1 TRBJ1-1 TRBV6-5 TGTGCCAGCAGGGACAGGGGGTTTGGTGAAGCTTTCTTT CASRDRGFGEAFF
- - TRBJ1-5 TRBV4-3 TGCGCCAGCAGCCAAGGGACGGGAAACAATCAGCCCCAGCATTTT CASSQGTGNNQPQHF
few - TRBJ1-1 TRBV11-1 TGTGCCAGCAGCTTGGGATCAGGCGGGGAAGCTTTCTTT CASSLGSGGEAFF
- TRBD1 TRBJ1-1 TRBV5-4 TGTGCCAGCACCGAGACAGGGGGCACTGAAGCTTTCTTT CASTETGGTEAFF
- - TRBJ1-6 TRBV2 TGTGCCAGCAGTGCACTGGTCTCCTATAATTCACCCCTCCACTTT CASSALVSYNSPLHF
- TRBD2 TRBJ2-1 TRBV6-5 TGTGCCAGCAGCCCGGGGGGGAATGAGCAGTTCTTC CASSPGGNEQFF
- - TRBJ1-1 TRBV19 TGTGCCAGTAGTATTGTATTCCGGAGCATGAACACTGAAGCTTTCTTT CASSIVFRSMNTEAFF
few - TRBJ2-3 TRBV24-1 TGTGCCACCAGTGGGGTCGCGGCTAGCACAGATACGCAGTATTTT CATSGVAASTDTQYF
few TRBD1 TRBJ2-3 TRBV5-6 TGTGCCAGCAGCTCGGACAGGGGGAATACAGATACGCAGTATTTT CASSSDRGNTDTQYF
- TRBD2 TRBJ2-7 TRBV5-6 TGTGCCAGCAGCTCGGCGGGAGGGATTTACGAGCAGTACTTC CASSSAGGIYEQYF
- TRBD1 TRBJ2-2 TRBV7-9 TGTGCCAGCAGCCGCCGGGACAGGAACCCCACCGGGGAGCTGTTTTTT CASSRRDRNPTGELFF
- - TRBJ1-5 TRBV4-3 TGCGCCAGCAGCCAAGACGGGAGTCAGCCCCAGCATTTT CASSQDGSQPQHF
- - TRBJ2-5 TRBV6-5 TGTGCCAGCAGTTACTCGGGGGCAACAGTCCAAGAGACCCAGTACTTC CASSYSGATVQETQYF
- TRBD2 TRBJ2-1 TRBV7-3 TGTGCCAGCAGCTTAGTCTCCGGGACTAACAATGAGCAGTTCTTC CASSLVSGTNNEQFF
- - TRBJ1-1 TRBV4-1 TGCGCCAGCAGCCACCTTTTCGGCGGCAGGGGATCGGGCATGAACACTGAAGCTTTCTTT CASSHLFGGRGSGMNTEAFF
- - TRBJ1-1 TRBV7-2 TGTGCCAGCAGCTTAGGAGGAGGGGCCACTGAAGCTTTCTTT CASSLGGGATEAFF